This T cell receptor (beta chain) is drawn from a study of cytomegalovirus exposure and HLA in healthy donors. Study in general: Inside one of the first data releases sat around 80 million unique TCRs taken from HLA-typed donors.

Turning to this clone: The antigen is not known.

The PCR ran on 60 Vbeta and 13 Jbeta primers. The protocol was immunoSEQ multiplex PCR, while the TCRdb copy is restricted to in-frame clones and leaves out a portion. The data contain about 140,000 clones, about 70% of them singletons. Study-wide findings and caveats: For most TCR sequences rarity was the rule, although some public TCRs occurred in many donors. Reportedly, a later analysis found an Asian-associated ancestry cluster had fewer N-insertions than the roughly 700-donor mean.

The sequencing input was PBMCs. The sequence derives from a man between 18 and 35 years old in good health and CMV-seronegative.

The CDR3 sequence: CASSLRTGGYGTDTQYF. CDR3 DNA sequence: TGTGCCAGCAGCTTGCGGACAGGGGGCTACGGCACAGATACGCAGTATTTT. The rearrangement uses TRBV5-6 and TRBJ2-3, with 11 bases identical to TRBD1. CDR1 and CDR2 from the germline V gene are SGHDT and YYEEEE. The CDR3 consists of 17 residues. J gave up 1 base and V 1 base, and 5 bases lay outside the gene matches.